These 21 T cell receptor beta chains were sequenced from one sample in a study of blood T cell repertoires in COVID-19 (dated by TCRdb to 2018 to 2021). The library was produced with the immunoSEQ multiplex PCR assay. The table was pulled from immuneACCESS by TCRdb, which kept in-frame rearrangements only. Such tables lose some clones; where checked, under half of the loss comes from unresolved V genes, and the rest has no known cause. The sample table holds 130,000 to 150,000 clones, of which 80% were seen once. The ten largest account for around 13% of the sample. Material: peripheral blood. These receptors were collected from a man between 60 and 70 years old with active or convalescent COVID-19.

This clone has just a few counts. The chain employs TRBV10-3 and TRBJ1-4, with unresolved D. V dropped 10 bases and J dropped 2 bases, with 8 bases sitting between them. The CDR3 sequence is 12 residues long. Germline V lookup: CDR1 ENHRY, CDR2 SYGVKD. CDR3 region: CATGGTNEKLFF. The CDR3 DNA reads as TGTGCCACAGGAGGGACTAATGAAAAACTGTTTTTT.

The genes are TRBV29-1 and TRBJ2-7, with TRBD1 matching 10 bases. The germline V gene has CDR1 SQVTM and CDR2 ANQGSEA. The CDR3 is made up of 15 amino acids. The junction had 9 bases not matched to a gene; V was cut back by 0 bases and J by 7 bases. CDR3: CSVEDVDRGSVEQYF. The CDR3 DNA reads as TGCAGCGTTGAAGATGTGGACAGGGGGTCCGTTGAGCAGTACTTC.

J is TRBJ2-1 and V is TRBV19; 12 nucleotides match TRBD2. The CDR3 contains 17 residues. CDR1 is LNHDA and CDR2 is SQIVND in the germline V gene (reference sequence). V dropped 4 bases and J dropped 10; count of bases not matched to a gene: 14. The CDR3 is CASSTRTSGVGVREQFF. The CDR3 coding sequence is TGTGCCAGTAGTACTCGGACTAGCGGGGTTGGGGTGCGGGAGCAGTTCTTC.

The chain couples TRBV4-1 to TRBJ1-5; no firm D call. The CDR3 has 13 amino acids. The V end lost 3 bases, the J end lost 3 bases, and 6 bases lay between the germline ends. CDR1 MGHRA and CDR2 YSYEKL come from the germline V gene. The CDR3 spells CASSQRLNQPQHF. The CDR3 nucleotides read TGCGCCAGCAGCCAGAGGCTCAATCAGCCCCAGCATTTT.

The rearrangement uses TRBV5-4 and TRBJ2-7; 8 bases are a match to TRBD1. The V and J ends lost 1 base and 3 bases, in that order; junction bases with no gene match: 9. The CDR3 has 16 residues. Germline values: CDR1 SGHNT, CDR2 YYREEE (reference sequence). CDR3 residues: CASSLWARQGNYEQYF. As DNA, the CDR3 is TGTGCCAGCAGCTTGTGGGCAAGACAGGGGAACTACGAGCAGTACTTC.

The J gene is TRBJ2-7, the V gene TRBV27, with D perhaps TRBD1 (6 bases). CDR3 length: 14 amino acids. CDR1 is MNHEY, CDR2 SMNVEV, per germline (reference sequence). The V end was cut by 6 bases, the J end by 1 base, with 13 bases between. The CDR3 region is CASSDGDRSYEQYF. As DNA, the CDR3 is TGTGCCAGCAGCGATGGTGACAGGTCCTACGAGCAGTACTTC.

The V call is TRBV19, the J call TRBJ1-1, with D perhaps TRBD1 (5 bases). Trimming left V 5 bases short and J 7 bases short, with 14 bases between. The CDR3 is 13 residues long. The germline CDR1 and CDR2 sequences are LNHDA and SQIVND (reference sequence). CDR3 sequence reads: CASSVRQGNEAFF. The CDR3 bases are TGTGCCAGTAGTGTGAGGCAGGGAAATGAAGCTTTCTTT.

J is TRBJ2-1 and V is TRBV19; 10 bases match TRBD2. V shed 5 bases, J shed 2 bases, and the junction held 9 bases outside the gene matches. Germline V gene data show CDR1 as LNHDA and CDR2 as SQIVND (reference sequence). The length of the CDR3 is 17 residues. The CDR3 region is CASSSTLAGVPYNEQFF. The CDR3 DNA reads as TGTGCCAGTAGTTCTACCCTAGCGGGAGTACCCTACAATGAGCAGTTCTTC.

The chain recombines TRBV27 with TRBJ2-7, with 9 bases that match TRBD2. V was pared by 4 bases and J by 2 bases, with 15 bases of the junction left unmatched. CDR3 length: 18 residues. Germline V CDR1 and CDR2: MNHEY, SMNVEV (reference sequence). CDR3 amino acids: CASSSHRVAGGPPYEQYF. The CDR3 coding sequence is TGTGCCAGCAGTTCCCACAGGGTCGCGGGAGGGCCACCCTACGAGCAGTACTTC.

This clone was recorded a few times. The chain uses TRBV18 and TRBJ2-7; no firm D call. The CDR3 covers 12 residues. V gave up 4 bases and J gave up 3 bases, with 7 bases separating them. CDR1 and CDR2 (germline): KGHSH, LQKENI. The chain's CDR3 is CASSLPGYEQYF. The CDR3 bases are TGTGCCAGCTCACTCCCGGGCTACGAGCAGTACTTC.

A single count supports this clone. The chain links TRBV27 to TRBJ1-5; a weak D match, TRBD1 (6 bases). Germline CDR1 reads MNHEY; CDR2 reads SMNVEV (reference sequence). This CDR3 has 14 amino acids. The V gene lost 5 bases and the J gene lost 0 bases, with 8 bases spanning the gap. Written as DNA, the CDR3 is TGTGCCAGCAGTCGGGACATTAGCAATCAGCCCCAGCATTTT. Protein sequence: CASSRDISNQPQHF.

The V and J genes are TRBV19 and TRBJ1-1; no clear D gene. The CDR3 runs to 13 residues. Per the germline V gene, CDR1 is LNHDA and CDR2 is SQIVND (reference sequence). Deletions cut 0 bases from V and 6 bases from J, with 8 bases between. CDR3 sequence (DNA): TGTGCCAGTAGTATAGATCGGGAGGCTGAAGCTTTCTTT. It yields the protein CASSIDREAEAFF.

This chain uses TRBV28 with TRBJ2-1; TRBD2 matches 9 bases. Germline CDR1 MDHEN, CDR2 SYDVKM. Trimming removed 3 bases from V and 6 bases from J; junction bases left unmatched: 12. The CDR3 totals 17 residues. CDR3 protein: CASSFRGLARIGNEQFF. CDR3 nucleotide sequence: TGTGCCAGCAGTTTTCGGGGACTAGCCCGGATAGGCAATGAGCAGTTCTTC.

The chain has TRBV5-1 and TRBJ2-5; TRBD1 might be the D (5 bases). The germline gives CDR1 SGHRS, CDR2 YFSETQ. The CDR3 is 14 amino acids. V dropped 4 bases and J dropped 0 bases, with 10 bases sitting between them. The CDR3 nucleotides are TGCGCCAGCAGCCCGTACAGGTACCAAGAGACCCAGTACTTC. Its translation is CASSPYRYQETQYF.

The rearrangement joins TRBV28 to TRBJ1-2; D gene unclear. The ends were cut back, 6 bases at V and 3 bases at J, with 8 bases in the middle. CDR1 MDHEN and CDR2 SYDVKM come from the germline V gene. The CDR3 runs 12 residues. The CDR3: CASSSQYYGYTF. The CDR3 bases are TGTGCCAGCAGCTCGCAGTACTATGGCTACACCTTC.

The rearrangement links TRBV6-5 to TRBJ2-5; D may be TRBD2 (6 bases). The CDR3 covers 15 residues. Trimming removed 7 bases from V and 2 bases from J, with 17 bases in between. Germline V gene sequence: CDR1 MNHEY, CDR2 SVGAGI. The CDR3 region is CASTQTRRVQETQYF. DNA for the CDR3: TGTGCCAGCACCCAGACTAGGCGGGTGCAAGAGACCCAGTACTTC.

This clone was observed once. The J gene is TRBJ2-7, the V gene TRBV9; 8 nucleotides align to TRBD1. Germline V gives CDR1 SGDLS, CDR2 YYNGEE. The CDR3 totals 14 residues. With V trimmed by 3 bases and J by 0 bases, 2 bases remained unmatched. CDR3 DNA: TGTGCCAGCAGCGGGACAGGGTCCTCCTACGAGCAGTACTTC. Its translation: CASSGTGSSYEQYF.

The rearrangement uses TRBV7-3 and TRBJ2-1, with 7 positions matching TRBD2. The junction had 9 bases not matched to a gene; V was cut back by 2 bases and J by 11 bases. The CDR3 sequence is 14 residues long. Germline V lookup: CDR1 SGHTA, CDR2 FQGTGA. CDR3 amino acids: CASSLGGLPQQQFF. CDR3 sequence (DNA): TGTGCCAGCAGCTTAGGGGGACTACCACAACAGCAGTTCTTC.

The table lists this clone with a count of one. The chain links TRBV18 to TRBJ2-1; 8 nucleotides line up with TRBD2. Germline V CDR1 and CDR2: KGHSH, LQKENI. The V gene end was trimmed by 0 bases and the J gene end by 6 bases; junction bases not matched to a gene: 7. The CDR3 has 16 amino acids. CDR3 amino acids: CASSPPRLAGVNEQFF. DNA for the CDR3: TGTGCCAGCTCACCACCGCGGCTAGCGGGTGTCAATGAGCAGTTCTTC.

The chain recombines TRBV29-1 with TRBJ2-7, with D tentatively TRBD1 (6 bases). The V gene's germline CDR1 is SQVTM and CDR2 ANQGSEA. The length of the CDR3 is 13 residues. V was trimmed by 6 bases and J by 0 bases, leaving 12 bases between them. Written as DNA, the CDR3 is TGCAGCGTAGTGACAGGACCCTCCTACGAGCAGTACTTC. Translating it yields CSVVTGPSYEQYF.

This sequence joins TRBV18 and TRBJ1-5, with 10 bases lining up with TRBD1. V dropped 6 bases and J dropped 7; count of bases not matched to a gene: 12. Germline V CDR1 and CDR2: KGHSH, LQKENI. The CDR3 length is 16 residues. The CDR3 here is CASSLMGTGVRQPQHF. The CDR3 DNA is TGTGCCAGCTCTCTTATGGGGACAGGGGTACGGCAGCCCCAGCATTTT.